These 26 T cell receptor beta chains share one sample of origin, sequenced in a study of T cell changes during pregnancy in multiple sclerosis. Libraries were prepared by immunoSEQ multiplex PCR; TCRdb keeps only in-frame clonotypes and omits some of them. The profile shows about 100,000 clones, around 93% of them singletons. Sample: peripheral blood, taken before pregnancy. The receptor set was obtained from a female donor with multiple sclerosis, enrolled in a pregnancy study.

V and J are TRBV27 and TRBJ2-1, with D unresolved. CDR3 length: 13 residues. Germline V CDR1 and CDR2: MNHEY, SMNVEV (reference sequence). V gave up 2 bases and J gave up 2 bases, with 4 bases separating them. The chain's CDR3 is CASSLVTYNEQFF. CDR3 nucleotide sequence: TGTGCCAGCAGTTTAGTCACCTACAATGAGCAGTTCTTC.

The chain is built from TRBV5-4 and TRBJ1-1, with D possibly being TRBD1 (6 bases). CDR1 is SGHNT and CDR2 is YYREEE in the germline V gene (reference sequence). V shed 4 bases and J shed 5 bases, with 18 bases lying between them. CDR3 size: 15 residues. CDR3 DNA: TGTGCCAGCAGCACCCCGAGAGGGGGAAATACTGAAGCTTTCTTT. It translates to CASSTPRGGNTEAFF.

This clone was detected only once. The chain employs TRBV28 and TRBJ1-5, with 9 nucleotides matching TRBD1. Looked up from germline, CDR1 is MDHEN and CDR2 is SYDVKM. The CDR3 is made up of 18 amino acids. Losses at the gene ends were 5 bases for V and 4 bases for J; bases not matched to a gene: 15. CDR3 DNA: TGTGCCAGCAGTCCGAACCCGGGACAGGGATTTGCAAATCAGCCCCAGCATTTT. This sequence encodes CASSPNPGQGFANQPQHF.

The V gene is TRBV6-6, the J gene TRBJ2-7; 9 nucleotides line up with TRBD2. The germline V gene has CDR1 MNHNY and CDR2 SVGAGI (reference sequence). This CDR3 has 14 residues. J was trimmed by 7 bases and V by 3 bases; bases with no gene match: 7. CDR3 amino acids: CASSYQREAEEQYF. CDR3 DNA: TGTGCCAGCAGTTATCAGCGGGAGGCGGAAGAGCAGTACTTC.

The gene calls are TRBV27 and TRBJ2-7, with 8 positions matching TRBD1. Germline-derived CDR1 and CDR2 are MNHEY and SMNVEV (reference sequence). Trimming removed 4 bases from V and 2 bases from J; junction bases left unmatched: 10. This CDR3 has 16 amino acids. CDR3 coding DNA: TGTGCCAGCAGTTCCTCAGGGGGCGGGAAGACCTACGAGCAGTACTTC. Translating gives CASSSSGGGKTYEQYF.

This clone was picked up one time. The gene calls are TRBV7-2 and TRBJ2-7, with 9 bases lining up with TRBD2. Germline V gene lookup returns CDR1 SGHTA and CDR2 FQGNSA. The CDR3 covers 14 residues. Losses at the gene ends were 4 bases for V and 3 bases for J; bases not matched to a gene: 4. The CDR3 loop is CASSSGLAGYEQYF. Written as DNA, the CDR3 is TGTGCCAGCAGCTCGGGACTAGCAGGCTACGAGCAGTACTTC.

The chain has TRBV9 and TRBJ2-7; 9 bases are shared with TRBD1. V lost 2 bases, J lost 5 bases, and 5 bases stayed unmatched. The germline CDR1 and CDR2 sequences are SGDLS and YYNGEE. The CDR3 runs 14 residues. The CDR3 sequence: CASSVGQGLDEQYF. The CDR3, as DNA: TGTGCCAGCAGCGTCGGACAGGGGTTAGACGAGCAGTACTTC.

The CDR3 spells CASSPPWTGSSGANVLTF. CDR3 sequence (DNA): TGTGCCAGCAGCCCGCCTTGGACAGGCTCGTCTGGGGCCAACGTCCTGACTTTC. The J gene is TRBJ2-6, the V gene TRBV7-9; 7 bases are a match to TRBD1. Germline V lookup: CDR1 SEHNR, CDR2 FQNEAQ (reference sequence). The CDR3 extends over 18 amino acids. Losses at the gene ends were 5 bases for V and 1 base for J; bases not matched to a gene: 11.

This chain connects TRBV7-8 to TRBJ2-2; weak D call: TRBD2 (6 bases). The CDR3 runs 14 residues. CDR1 SGHVS and CDR2 FQNEAQ come from the germline V gene. V lost 1 base and J lost 7, with 10 bases in between. DNA of the CDR3: TGTGCCAGCAGCTTAGTGGAGGGCGTCGGGGAGCTGTTTTTT. Translated, it gives CASSLVEGVGELFF.

The V gene is TRBV9, the J gene TRBJ2-2, with a weak D call TRBD1 (5 bases). The CDR3 spans 15 residues. The V end was cut by 0 bases, the J end by 4 bases, with 10 bases between. The germline gives CDR1 SGDLS, CDR2 YYNGEE. CDR3 bases: TGTGCCAGCAGCGTAGCTCGTAGGGGCACCGGGGAGCTGTTTTTT. Encoded protein: CASSVARRGTGELFF.

The chain combines TRBV6-1 with TRBJ2-1, with 11 bases aligning to TRBD2. The CDR3 spans 15 residues. Germline CDR1 and CDR2: MNHNS and SASEGT. With V trimmed by 5 bases and J by 7 bases, 7 bases remained unmatched. The CDR3 reads CASSLTSGSPNEQFF. The CDR3, as DNA: TGTGCCAGCAGTCTTACTAGCGGGAGTCCGAATGAGCAGTTCTTC.

The rearrangement joins TRBV7-6 to TRBJ2-3, with unresolved D. Trimming shortened V by 2 bases and J by 4 bases, and 10 bases separated the two germline ends. The CDR3 sequence is 14 residues long. CDR1 SGHVS and CDR2 FNYEAQ come from the germline V gene. CDR3 sequence reads: CASSLIPSADTQYF. CDR3 bases: TGTGCCAGCAGCTTAATACCCTCGGCAGATACGCAGTATTTT.

V usage is TRBV27 and J usage is TRBJ1-1, with D perhaps TRBD1 (5 bases). Germline CDR1 reads MNHEY; CDR2 reads SMNVEV (reference sequence). The CDR3 consists of 14 residues. The germline V and J ends were trimmed by 6 bases and 1 base, with 12 bases remaining between them. The DNA of the CDR3 is TGTGCCAGCAGGCAGGGAATCACGAACACTGAAGCTTTCTTT. Translated, it gives CASRQGITNTEAFF.

The rearrangement joins TRBV7-2 to TRBJ2-7; 10 nucleotides align to TRBD2. Germline CDR1 SGHTA, CDR2 FQGNSA. The CDR3 is 14 residues long. With 6 bases clipped from V and 5 bases from J, the junction kept 7 bases outside the gene matches. This chain's CDR3 is CASSFSGRANEQYF. The CDR3 DNA sequence: TGTGCCAGCAGTTTCAGCGGGAGGGCTAACGAGCAGTACTTC. Full variable domain (outside the CDR3, taken from reference TRBV7-2 and TRBJ2-7): GAGVSQSPSNKVTEKGKDVELRCDPISGHTALYWYRQSLGQGLEFLIYFQGNSAPDKSGLPSDRFSAERTGGSVSTLTIQRTQQEDSAVYLCASSFSGRANEQYFGPGTRLTVT.

V usage is TRBV7-9 and J usage is TRBJ2-7; a possible D gene is TRBD2 (5 bases). Between the trimmed V and J ends, which lost 5 bases and 2 bases, there was a span of 13 bases. The CDR3 totals 14 residues. Germline CDR1 SEHNR, CDR2 FQNEAQ (reference sequence). The CDR3 nucleotides are TGTGCCAGCAGCCCAGGTTGGGAGACCTACGAGCAGTACTTC. It codes for CASSPGWETYEQYF.

J is TRBJ2-5 and V is TRBV5-1, with 9 nucleotides matching TRBD1. CDR3 size: 17 residues. Germline V CDR1 and CDR2: SGHRS, YFSETQ. J gave up 4 bases and V 4 bases, and 14 bases lay outside the gene matches. The CDR3 region is CASSPGASTGGGETQYF. The CDR3 DNA reads TGCGCCAGCAGCCCCGGGGCTTCGACAGGGGGGGGAGAGACCCAGTACTTC.

The chain links TRBV27 to TRBJ2-7; 8 nucleotides agree with TRBD2. This CDR3 contains 13 residues. V trimming: 9 bases; J trimming: 6 bases; junction bases outside the gene matches: 10. Germline V gene data show CDR1 as MNHEY and CDR2 as SMNVEV (reference sequence). The CDR3 DNA sequence: TGTGCCAGTGTGGACGGGGGGGCAGGCGAGCAGTACTTC. This codes for CASVDGGAGEQYF.

The CDR3 region is CASIFLGADSNQPQHF. CDR3 DNA sequence: TGTGCCAGCATATTCCTGGGTGCGGATAGCAATCAGCCCCAGCATTTT. The genes are TRBV28 and TRBJ1-5, with unresolved D. Germline CDR1 and CDR2: MDHEN and SYDVKM. The V end was cut by 7 bases, the J end by 0 bases, with 16 bases between. CDR3 length: 16 residues.

This clone was seen a single time. V is TRBV10-3 and J is TRBJ1-1, with 9 nucleotides matching TRBD1. The J segment lost 5 bases and the V segment lost 6 bases, leaving 7 bases of the junction unmatched. This CDR3 has 14 amino acids. The germline V gene has CDR1 ENHRY and CDR2 SYGVKD. The DNA for the CDR3 is TGTGCCATCAGGCGGGACAGGGAAGGGACTGAAGCTTTCTTT. Its protein product is CAIRRDREGTEAFF.

The rearrangement uses TRBV19 and TRBJ2-1, with a possible D match to TRBD2 (6 bases). V lost 5 bases and J lost 0, with 11 bases in between. CDR3 length: 15 amino acids. Germline V CDR1 and CDR2: LNHDA, SQIVND (reference sequence). For the CDR3, the DNA is TGTGCCAGTAGTCCTGGGGGACTCTCCTACAATGAGCAGTTCTTC. This gives the protein CASSPGGLSYNEQFF.

The chain recombines TRBV2 with TRBJ2-3; 8 nucleotides agree with TRBD2. Germline V lookup: CDR1 SNHLY, CDR2 FYNNEI. The CDR3 consists of 14 residues. V was pared by 5 bases and J by 3 bases, with 4 bases of the junction left unmatched. The CDR3 reads CASSRTSWTDTQYF. The CDR3 DNA follows: TGTGCCAGCAGTCGGACTAGCTGGACAGATACGCAGTATTTT. The full variable domain, its missing parts supplied by reference TRBV2 and TRBJ2-3, is EPEVTQTPSHQVTQMGQEVILRCVPISNHLYFYWYRQILGQKVEFLVSFYNNEISEKSEIFDDQFSVERPDGSNFTLKIRSTKLEDSAMYFCASSRTSWTDTQYFGPGTRLTVL.

The V gene is TRBV6-6, the J gene TRBJ2-3; D is perhaps TRBD1 (6 bases). CDR1 MNHNY and CDR2 SVGAGI come from the germline V gene (reference sequence). The CDR3 contains 16 residues. Between the trimmed V and J ends, which lost 2 bases and 3 bases, there was a span of 15 bases. CDR3 sequence reads: CASSYPYGQKTDTQYF. Here the CDR3 DNA reads TGTGCCAGCAGTTACCCTTACGGACAGAAAACAGATACGCAGTATTTT.

The chain couples TRBV7-9 to TRBJ1-4, with 9 bases aligning to TRBD1. Trimming removed 5 bases from V and 6 bases from J; junction bases left unmatched: 7. The CDR3 is made up of 15 amino acids. Germline V lookup: CDR1 SEHNR, CDR2 FQNEAQ (reference sequence). CDR3 nucleotides: TGTGCCAGCAGCCGACGGACAGGGGATGATGAAAAACTGTTTTTT. This gives the protein CASSRRTGDDEKLFF.

The chain combines TRBV30 with TRBJ2-2; D perhaps matches TRBD2 (6 bases). CDR3 length: 14 residues. The V end was cut by 4 bases, the J end by 2 bases, with 11 bases between. Germline V gene lookup returns CDR1 GTSNPN and CDR2 SVGIG (reference sequence). The CDR3, as DNA: TGTGCCTGGAAAAGCGGGCGTAACACCGGGGAGCTGTTTTTT. Amino acid sequence: CAWKSGRNTGELFF.

A single count supports this clone. This sequence joins TRBV7-9 and TRBJ1-1; 7 nucleotides align to TRBD1. The CDR3 has 14 residues. Trimming took 2 bases from V and 1 from J; bases not matched to a gene: 1. CDR1 and CDR2 from the germline V gene are SEHNR and FQNEAQ (reference sequence). This CDR3 reads CASSLRTGNTEAFF. The CDR3 DNA sequence: TGTGCCAGCAGCTTAAGGACAGGGAACACTGAAGCTTTCTTT. Full variable domain (missing parts from reference TRBV7-9 and TRBJ1-1): DTGVSQNPRHKITKRGQNVTFRCDPISEHNRLYWYRQTLGQGPEFLTYFQNEAQLEKSRLLSDRFSAERPKGSFSTLEIQRTEQGDSAMYLCASSLRTGNTEAFFGQGTRLTVV.

V usage is TRBV19 and J usage is TRBJ1-5; 7 nucleotides match TRBD1. The germline CDR1 and CDR2 sequences are LNHDA and SQIVND (reference sequence). This CDR3 is 14 amino acids long. V shed 8 bases and J 1 base; nucleotides not matched to a gene: 5. CDR3: CASCDRESNQPQHF. Written as DNA, the CDR3 is TGTGCCAGTTGCGACAGGGAAAGCAATCAGCCCCAGCATTTT.